The sequence of this T cell receptor beta chain was determined in a study of stem cell transplantation in POMP-related autoinflammatory disease. Overall study: Defective thymoproteasomes were hypothesized to impair CD8+ T-cell positive selection. Pre-transplant patients had naive-skewed CD4+ T cells and few CD8+ T cells. Overall study findings and caveats: Unique TRB V-J gene pairings were limited in number in patients with PRAID. PRAID patients trended toward lower TRB diversity and higher clonality in all analyzed T-cell subsets.

The CDR3 runs 15 residues. Trimming took off 4 bases at V and 1 base at J, with 12 bases between the two ends. The germline V gene encodes CDR1 SGHRS and CDR2 YFSETQ. Worth noting for this clone: Antigen specificity is unknown.

TCRdb keeps only in-frame clones here, not all; method: immunoSEQ multiplex PCR. The sample lists thousands of clones, more than 85% occurring once. Prominent immunodeficiency with autoinflammation defined PRAID. The material was CD8+ T cells from PBMCs, obtained before stem cell transplantation. This chain links TRBV5-1 with TRBJ1-5; no firm D call. The sequence derives from a human donor with POMP-related autoinflammation and immune dysregulation (PRAID). The CDR3: CASSPDPYSNQPQHF. The CDR3 nucleotides are TGCGCCAGCAGCCCGGACCCCTACAGCAATCAGCCCCAGCATTTT.